This record covers a single T cell receptor (beta chain). Profiled with immunoSEQ multiplex PCR; TCRdb holds only in-frame clones, not every one. The sample holds about 21,000 clones, 81% seen once. This record belongs to a study of cytotoxic CD8 clonotypes in ibrutinib-treated CLL. Trimming stripped 4 bases from V and 9 bases from J, with 19 bases between. The germline V gene has CDR1 LNHDA and CDR2 SQIVND (reference sequence). The CDR3 covers 15 residues. The sample consisted of PBMCs, taken before ibrutinib treatment. The TCR was taken from a human donor with chronic lymphocytic leukemia. The rearrangement links TRBV19 to TRBJ1-5; a possible D gene is TRBD1 (6 bases). The CDR3 DNA is TGTGCCAGTAGTACCTACGGAGGGGGTCTTGGGCCCCAGCATTTT. This encodes CASSTYGGGLGPQHF.